This T cell receptor (beta chain) was recovered during a study of blood T cell repertoires in COVID-19. Study-level information: T cells, B-cell-depleted T cells, or PBMCs provided the cDNA or gDNA that served as material.

Study processing details: Amplifying reference gene primers gave estimates of nucleated cell counts. TCRdb's table, derived via immunoSEQ multiplex PCR, lists solely in-frame clones and lacks some. Clone size and the V and J calls come from that table; the DNA yielded D and trimming. The table has approximately 350,000 clones, around 86% seen once; the top ten hold more than 5%. While infection was still active, Seattle patients were enrolled and then followed longitudinally. Germline CDR1 reads LNHDA; CDR2 reads SQIVND (reference sequence). The J segment lost 8 bases and the V segment lost 4 bases, leaving 11 bases of the junction unmatched. This CDR3 is built from 16 residues.

This clonotype was sampled from a woman aged 50 to 65 with COVID-19, enrolled during active disease. This rearrangement joins TRBV19 to TRBJ2-1, with 10 bases aligning to TRBD2. The source material was peripheral blood. CDR3 protein: CASSSRAGGPGDEQFF. CDR3 in DNA: TGTGCCAGTAGTAGCCGAGCGGGAGGGCCGGGAGATGAGCAGTTCTTC.